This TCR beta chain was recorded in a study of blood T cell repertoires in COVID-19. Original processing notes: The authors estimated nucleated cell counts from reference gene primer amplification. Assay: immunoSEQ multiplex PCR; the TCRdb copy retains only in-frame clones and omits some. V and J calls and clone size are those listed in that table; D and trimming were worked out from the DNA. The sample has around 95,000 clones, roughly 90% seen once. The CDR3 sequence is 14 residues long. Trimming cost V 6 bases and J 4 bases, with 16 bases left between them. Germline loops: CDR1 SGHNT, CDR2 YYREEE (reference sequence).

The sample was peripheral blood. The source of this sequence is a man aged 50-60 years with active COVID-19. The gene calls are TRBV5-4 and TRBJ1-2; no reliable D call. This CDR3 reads CASNYLGVGYGYTF. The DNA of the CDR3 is TGTGCCAGCAACTATCTCGGGGTAGGCTATGGCTACACCTTC.